Listed below are T cell receptor beta chains from one sample, sequenced in a study of T cells in Graves' hyperthyroidism and ophthalmopathy. Each CDR3 protein gets one entry after TCRdb re-called the multiplex PCR reads with MiXCR. Seen here are 650,000 to 700,000 distinct CDR3 sequences, 15% to 20% observed once, and the top ten hold around 15%. Sequencing used blood. These receptors were collected from a man aged 45 to 65 with Graves' hyperthyroidism. CDR3s include the opening cysteine and the closing phenylalanine or tryptophan. The order of the fields is CDR3 protein, CDR3 DNA, V gene, clone size, D gene, J gene. D genes are given only for firm matches. Not all rows give a size; the values are once, few, many and, for expanded clones, a class.

CDR3aa: CASSQVGAFGSRNIQYF; CDR3nt: TGTGCCAGCAGCCAAGTGGGGGCCTTCGGGTCTCGGAACATTCAGTACTTC; v_gene: TRBV3-1; abundance: few; d_gene: .; j_gene: TRBJ2-4
CDR3aa: CASSLSPTVDSPLHF; CDR3nt: TGTGCCAGCAGTTTATCCCCGACGGTGGATTCACCCCTCCACTTT; v_gene: TRBV28; abundance: .; d_gene: .; j_gene: TRBJ1-6
CDR3aa: CASTFRLRRNTEAFF; CDR3nt: TGTGCCAGCACCTTTAGGCTTCGGAGGAACACTGAAGCTTTCTTT; v_gene: TRBV11-2; abundance: many; d_gene: .; j_gene: TRBJ1-1
CDR3aa: CSARTDSIRDEQFF; CDR3nt: TGCAGTGCTAGAACGGACTCAATTAGGGATGAGCAGTTCTTC; v_gene: TRBV20-1; abundance: many; d_gene: .; j_gene: TRBJ2-1
CDR3aa: CASTTDPGQPGGNTIYF; CDR3nt: TGCGCCAGCACCACCGACCCGGGACAGCCCGGGGGAAACACCATATATTTT; v_gene: TRBV10-1; abundance: .; d_gene: TRBD1; j_gene: TRBJ1-3
CDR3aa: CATSGSGRGRNEQFF; CDR3nt: TGTGCCACCAGCGGGTCGGGGAGGGGGCGTAATGAGCAGTTCTTC; v_gene: TRBV15; abundance: .; d_gene: .; j_gene: TRBJ2-1
CDR3aa: CASSYPGGAANTEAFF; CDR3nt: TGTGCCAGCAGTTACCCCGGGGGGGCCGCGAACACTGAAGCTTTCTTT; v_gene: TRBV12-3/TRBV12-4; abundance: .; d_gene: .; j_gene: TRBJ1-1
CDR3aa: CASSLGNKPNEQFF; CDR3nt: TGCGCCAGCAGCTTGGGGAACAAGCCTAATGAGCAGTTCTTC; v_gene: TRBV5-1; abundance: many; d_gene: .; j_gene: TRBJ2-1
CDR3aa: CASSPQGAQYSSEAFF; CDR3nt: TGTGCCAGCAGCCCCCAGGGGGCTCAGTATTCGTCTGAAGCTTTCTTT; v_gene: TRBV7-9; abundance: .; d_gene: TRBD1; j_gene: TRBJ1-1
CDR3aa: CASSENRREETQYF; CDR3nt: TGTGCCAGCAGTGAAAATCGCAGGGAAGAGACCCAGTACTTC; v_gene: TRBV2; abundance: many; d_gene: .; j_gene: TRBJ2-5
CDR3aa: CASMSNRGNTEAFF; CDR3nt: TGTGCCAGCATGTCAAACAGAGGGAACACTGAAGCTTTCTTT; v_gene: TRBV27; abundance: many; d_gene: .; j_gene: TRBJ1-1
CDR3aa: CASSESRGAKDGYTF; CDR3nt: TGCGCCAGCAGTGAGTCCCGGGGGGCGAAAGATGGCTACACCTTC; v_gene: TRBV10-1; abundance: few; d_gene: .; j_gene: TRBJ1-2
CDR3aa: CASSSVVGLGSPLHF; CDR3nt: TGTGCCAGCAGCTCCGTAGTGGGGCTGGGGTCACCCCTCCACTTT; v_gene: TRBV7-9; abundance: many; d_gene: .; j_gene: TRBJ1-6
CDR3aa: CSVDLRSSNYGYTF; CDR3nt: TGCAGCGTCGATCTCAGGTCATCTAACTATGGCTACACCTTC; v_gene: TRBV29-1; abundance: many; d_gene: .; j_gene: TRBJ1-2
CDR3aa: CASSMGTSGLSYEQYF; CDR3nt: TGTGCCAGCAGCATGGGGACTAGCGGGCTCTCCTACGAGCAGTACTTC; v_gene: TRBV7-8; abundance: few; d_gene: TRBD2; j_gene: TRBJ2-7
CDR3aa: CASLKERPVGGAGANVLTF; CDR3nt: TGTGCCAGCTTAAAAGAACGACCCGTCGGGGGGGCTGGGGCCAACGTCCTGACTTTC; v_gene: TRBV6-1; abundance: few; d_gene: TRBD2; j_gene: TRBJ2-6
CDR3aa: CASSPSHRGLGQPQHF; CDR3nt: TGTGCCAGCAGCCCGAGTCACAGGGGTCTTGGTCAGCCCCAGCATTTT; v_gene: TRBV7-2; abundance: .; d_gene: TRBD1; j_gene: TRBJ1-5
CDR3aa: CASSSPTRRNEQFF; CDR3nt: TGTGCCAGCAGCTCCCCGACCCGACGGAATGAGCAGTTCTTC; v_gene: TRBV7-2; abundance: few; d_gene: .; j_gene: TRBJ2-1